Presented here are 27 T cell receptor beta chains from one specimen sequenced in a study of regulatory T cells in long-lasting Graves disease. The authors built TCR beta libraries using iRepertoire HTBI primers and Arm-PCR of CDR3 regions. TCRdb passed the multiplex PCR reads through MiXCR, listing each CDR3 protein once. The repertoire has hundreds of thousands of distinct CDR3 sequences, about 15% of them found once; the top ten carry roughly 18%. The time point is: newly diagnosed GD, antithyroid drugs for less than 3 months. Generation of the TCR library employed RNA extracted from PBMCs. These same data were also listed under a study on T cells in Graves' hyperthyroidism and ophthalmopathy.

This specimen consisted of peripheral blood mononuclear cells (PBMCs), obtained at new diagnosis, from a patient treated with antithyroid drugs. Receptor source: a woman aged 30 to 39 with Graves disease.

This clonotype was detected many times. Here the CDR3 reads CATSRTGGAGNTIYF. In nucleotides, the CDR3 is TGTGCCACCAGCAGGACAGGGGGCGCCGGAAACACCATATATTTT. The chain has TRBV15 and TRBJ1-3, with 10 bases matching TRBD1. The germline V gene has CDR1 LNHNV and CDR2 YYDKDF (reference sequence). The CDR3 contains 15 residues. J was trimmed by 4 bases and V by 3 bases; bases with no gene match: 3.

The V gene is TRBV7-3, the J gene TRBJ2-2; TRBD1 or TRBD2 may be the D gene (5 bases each). This CDR3 is built from 13 residues. V dropped 9 bases and J dropped 4 bases, with 12 bases sitting between them. The germline V gene has CDR1 SGHTA and CDR2 FQGTGA. For the CDR3, the DNA is TGTGCCAGTAGACGGGACCCCACCGGGGAGCTGTTTTTT. Encoded protein: CASRRDPTGELFF.

In DNA, the CDR3 is TGTGCCACCAGTGATGGGGGACTCACGCTCGGGAATCAGCCCCAGCATTTT. This encodes CATSDGGLTLGNQPQHF. This chain uses TRBV24-1 with TRBJ1-5, with D perhaps matching TRBD1 (5 bases). The CDR3 consists of 17 residues. The V gene's germline CDR1 is KGHDR and CDR2 SFDVKD. V gave up 3 bases and J gave up 4 bases, with 18 bases separating them.

This clonotype occurred a few times. The chain has TRBV27 and TRBJ2-5; 9 positions match TRBD1. The CDR3 runs 16 residues. Germline CDR1 reads MNHEY; CDR2 reads SMNVEV (reference sequence). V lost 1 base to trimming and J lost 5 bases; unmatched junction nucleotides: 8. The CDR3 here is CASSLLGQGNKETQYF. Written as DNA, the CDR3 is TGTGCCAGCAGTTTATTGGGACAGGGAAACAAGGAGACCCAGTACTTC.

This clonotype has ten or more counts. The rearrangement links TRBV7-9 to TRBJ2-7; D remains unclear. Trimming stripped 0 bases from V and 5 bases from J, with 8 bases between. The CDR3 consists of 13 residues. Germline V gene data show CDR1 as SEHNR and CDR2 as FQNEAQ (reference sequence). Here the CDR3 reads CASSLAHTDEQYF. The CDR3 nucleotides are TGTGCCAGCAGCTTAGCCCACACTGACGAGCAGTACTTC.

The chain carries TRBV6-1 and TRBJ2-5; 8 bases align to TRBD1. The V gene's germline CDR1 is MNHNS and CDR2 SASEGT. With 5 bases clipped from V and 2 bases from J, the junction kept 7 bases outside the gene matches. The CDR3 is made up of 15 amino acids. The CDR3 DNA is TGTGCCAGCAGTCCACGGACAGGGAGTCAAGAGACCCAGTACTTC. Protein product: CASSPRTGSQETQYF.

This clonotype was seen a few times. The V and J genes are TRBV7-2 and TRBJ1-3, with a possible D match to TRBD1 (6 bases). With 3 bases removed from V and 3 bases from J, the gap between germline ends came to 12 bases. CDR3 length: 15 residues. Per the germline V gene, CDR1 is SGHTA and CDR2 is FQGNSA. Here the CDR3 DNA reads TGTGCCAGCAGCTTTTCAGGGGCGTTTGGAAACACCATATATTTT. Amino acids: CASSFSGAFGNTIYF.

The rearrangement links TRBV2 to TRBJ2-5, with a tentative D call TRBD1 (7 bases). CDR1 is SNHLY, CDR2 FYNNEI, per germline. This CDR3 has 15 residues. V dropped 0 bases and J dropped 4 bases, with 12 bases sitting between them. The CDR3 DNA sequence: TGTGCCAGCAGTGAAGCGCAGGGGGGAGGAGAGACCCAGTACTTC. This encodes CASSEAQGGGETQYF.

The sample holds a few counts of this clonotype. The CDR3 nucleotides read TGCGCCAGCAGCTTCCTAGCGGGGTCTCTACAGCAGTACTTC. This sequence encodes CASSFLAGSLQQYF. The rearrangement links TRBV5-1 to TRBJ2-7, with 9 bases matching TRBD2. Germline loops: CDR1 SGHRS, CDR2 YFSETQ. J lost 8 bases, V lost 2 bases, and 8 bases had no gene match. CDR3 length: 14 amino acids.

The chain recombines TRBV19 with TRBJ2-1; D perhaps matches TRBD2 (5 bases). V was clipped by 5 bases and J by 8 bases, with 25 bases between them. Germline values: CDR1 LNHDA, CDR2 SQIVND (reference sequence). CDR3 length: 17 amino acids. CDR3 in amino acids: CASSSPKGDGRRDEQFF. CDR3 DNA: TGTGCCAGTAGTTCACCTAAGGGAGACGGACGAAGGGATGAGCAGTTCTTC.

This clonotype has ten or more counts. The CDR3 sequence: CSASAGGPRDEQFF. The CDR3 nucleotides read TGCAGTGCTTCGGCGGGAGGGCCAAGGGATGAGCAGTTCTTC. The chain joins TRBV20-1 to TRBJ2-1, with 9 positions matching TRBD2. This CDR3 spans 14 amino acids. Germline V gene lookup returns CDR1 DFQATT and CDR2 SNEGSKA (reference sequence). Trimming removed 5 bases from V and 8 bases from J; junction bases left unmatched: 10.

The chain has TRBV4-1 and TRBJ2-4; D unclear. Germline lookup yields CDR1 MGHRA and CDR2 YSYEKL. V was trimmed by 0 bases and J by 4 bases, leaving 19 bases between them. The CDR3 covers 18 residues. CDR3 DNA sequence: TGCGCCAGCAGCCAAGATGATGTGATCATACCCTTTAAAAACATTCAGTACTTC. This encodes CASSQDDVIIPFKNIQYF.

This clonotype has a handful of counts. The DNA for the CDR3 is TGTGCCTGGAGGCCGGGCTTAAATGAAAAACTGTTTTTT. Residues: CAWRPGLNEKLFF. This chain uses TRBV30 with TRBJ1-4, with D unresolved. With 3 bases removed from V and 5 bases from J, the gap between germline ends came to 10 bases. Germline lookup yields CDR1 GTSNPN and CDR2 SVGIG (reference sequence). The CDR3 length is 13 residues. Full variable domain (remainder filled in from reference TRBV30 and TRBJ1-4): SQTIHQWPATLVQPVGSPLSLECTVEGTSNPNLYWYRQAAGRGLQLLFYSVGIGQISSEVPQNLSASRPQDRQFILSSKKLLLSDSGFYLCAWRPGLNEKLFFGSGTQLSVL.

The chain recombines TRBV30 with TRBJ2-1; D gene ambiguous. V lost 0 bases, J lost 7 bases, and 4 bases lay in between. Germline CDR1 GTSNPN, CDR2 SVGIG (reference sequence). This CDR3 comprises 11 residues. The CDR3 region has the DNA TGTGCCTGGAGTGTAGATAATGAGCAGTTCTTC. Translated: CAWSVDNEQFF.

The rearrangement links TRBV18 to TRBJ2-7; D could derive from TRBD1 or TRBD2 (6 bases each). The CDR3 has 15 residues. Trimming shortened V by 2 bases and J by 6 bases, and 17 bases separated the two germline ends. The V gene's germline CDR1 is KGHSH and CDR2 LQKENI. The CDR3 loop is CASSPEGLPGAEQYF. CDR3 sequence (DNA): TGTGCCAGCTCACCAGAGGGACTCCCAGGGGCCGAGCAGTACTTC.

The table lists this clonotype with a few counts. The chain employs TRBV9 and TRBJ2-1, with unresolved D. In germline, CDR1 is SGDLS, CDR2 YYNGEE. V gave up 1 base and J gave up 0 bases, with 14 bases separating them. This CDR3 is built from 17 residues. CDR3 nucleotide sequence: TGTGCCAGCAGCGTACTTGCCCTCGGCAGCTCCTACAATGAGCAGTTCTTC. This gives the protein CASSVLALGSSYNEQFF.

This clonotype was seen many times. An end of the junction differs from the germline gene, which may be a read error. The rearrangement links TRBV11-2 to TRBJ2-1; 8 bases fit TRBD1. The CDR3 has 14 amino acids. CDR1 and CDR2 (germline): SGHAT, FQNNGV. DNA of the CDR3: TGTGCCAGCAGCTCATCTCCAGACAGGGGACCCCAGATCTTC. This sequence encodes CASSSSPDRGPQIF.

The genes are TRBV6-1 and TRBJ1-4; possible D gene TRBD1, 5 bases. Trimming took 10 bases from V and 5 from J, leaving 11 bases between them. The germline V gene has CDR1 MNHNS and CDR2 SASEGT. The CDR3 sequence is 12 residues long. CDR3 residues: CATGTENEKLFF. The CDR3 DNA is TGTGCCACCGGGACGGAAAATGAAAAACTGTTTTTT.

This clonotype was seen ten or more times. The CDR3 region is CASDRRGKETQYF. CDR3 bases: TGTGCCTCGGACCGGCGGGGAAAAGAGACCCAGTACTTC. This chain links TRBV6-2 or TRBV6-3 with TRBJ2-5, with D perhaps matching TRBD2 (6 bases). Germline CDR1 is MNHEY and CDR2 is SVGEGT. V dropped 11 bases and J dropped 3 bases, with 16 bases sitting between them. This CDR3 has 13 amino acids.

The chain couples TRBV20-1 to TRBJ2-3, with 16 positions matching TRBD2. Germline values: CDR1 DFQATT, CDR2 SNEGSKA (reference sequence). Trimming took 6 bases from V and 5 from J; bases not matched to a gene: 8. This CDR3 has 16 residues. Here the CDR3 reads CSATLGLAGGQDTQYF. DNA of the CDR3: TGCAGTGCAACTCTGGGACTAGCGGGAGGGCAAGATACGCAGTATTTT.

This clonotype was seen at least ten times. V gene TRBV3-1 combines with J gene TRBJ1-1; D is ambiguous. This CDR3 region has 15 residues. V was trimmed by 0 bases and J by 0 bases, leaving 8 bases between them. Germline CDR1 is LGHDT and CDR2 is YNNKEL (reference sequence). CDR3 amino acids: CASSQDNKMNTEAFF. The CDR3 nucleotides are TGTGCCAGCAGCCAAGATAATAAAATGAACACTGAAGCTTTCTTT.

This clonotype was seen ten or more times. The J gene is TRBJ1-5, the V gene TRBV6-5, with no clear D. There are 13 residues in the CDR3. Germline CDR1 is MNHEY and CDR2 is SVGAGI. V lost 2 bases and J 5 bases, leaving 7 bases between the germline ends. CDR3 DNA: TGTGCCAGCAGTTACAAGGCAGATCAGCCCCAGCATTTT. It codes for CASSYKADQPQHF.

As to this clonotype: Since a much larger clone is just one base distant, this may be a read error. The chain uses TRBV28 and TRBJ2-4; D is unresolved. The CDR3 spans 17 residues. Trimming removed 4 bases from V and 0 bases from J, with 16 bases in between. Germline-derived CDR1 and CDR2 are MDHEN and SYDVKM. CDR3 region: CASSSLWAGLAKNIQYF. As DNA, the CDR3 is TGTGCCAGCAGTTCCCTCTGGGCAGGCCTAGCCAAAAACATTCAGTACTTC.

In its sample, this clonotype was seen many times. The CDR3 coding sequence is TGTGCCAGCAGTGAATTGAGGGGAACTAATGAAAAACTGTTTTTT. Encoded protein: CASSELRGTNEKLFF. V gene TRBV25-1 combines with J gene TRBJ1-4, with D tentatively TRBD1 (5 bases). V lost 1 base and J lost 1, with 7 bases in between. The CDR3 has 15 amino acids. Germline V gives CDR1 MGHDK, CDR2 SYGVNS.

This clonotype turned up a few times. The chain uses TRBV13 and TRBJ1-6; D is possibly TRBD1 (5 bases). Germline V gene sequence: CDR1 PRHDT, CDR2 FYEKMQ (reference sequence). V dropped 5 bases and J dropped 1 base, with 18 bases sitting between them. This CDR3 contains 18 residues. CDR3 DNA: TGTGCCAGCAGCCTTCGACAGAAGGATGGGTCCTATAATTCACCCCTCCACTTT. Translation gives CASSLRQKDGSYNSPLHF.

The chain is built from TRBV7-2 and TRBJ2-5, with no clear D. CDR1 is SGHTA, CDR2 FQGNSA, per germline. V was cut by 4 bases and J by 2 bases, with 11 bases left in between. CDR3 size: 14 residues. CDR3 sequence: CASSSTGSQETQYF. DNA for the CDR3: TGTGCCAGCAGCTCAACCGGGTCACAAGAGACCCAGTACTTC.

V gene TRBV10-3 combines with J gene TRBJ2-1; D is unclear. Germline values: CDR1 ENHRY, CDR2 SYGVKD. The CDR3 consists of 13 residues. Trimming stripped 4 bases from V and 3 bases from J, with 7 bases between. The CDR3 spells CAISVSSYNEQFF. DNA for the CDR3: TGTGCCATCAGTGTATCAAGCTACAATGAGCAGTTCTTC.